The clone carrying this T cell receptor beta chain has just one count. The sample is drawn from a study of sequential checkpoint blockade in melanoma. Study background: Each arm's sequence ended with maintenance nivolumab.

Treatment: randomized to nivolumab then ipilimumab (arm A) or the reverse (arm B). DNA-damaging chemotherapy had not been given to any patient beforehand. Live CD3+CD8+ CD19− CD56− cells were sorted from PBMCs. Sequencing used immunoSEQ multiplex PCR; TCRdb keeps in-frame clones, though not all of them. The sample carries 30,000 to 35,000 clones, approximately 82% recorded once. CDR1 is KGHSH, CDR2 LQKENI, per germline. The CDR3 is made up of 15 amino acids. V was pared by 0 bases and J by 3 bases, with 11 bases between. The sequenced sample was CD8+ T cells sorted from blood (inferred from file names), obtained from a patient given nivolumab and ipilimumab in sequence. This TCR was sampled from a human donor with melanoma. This sequence joins TRBV18 and TRBJ2-5; D is perhaps TRBD1 (6 bases). The DNA of the CDR3 is TGTGCCAGCTCACCACCGACAGGCTTTGAAGAGACCCAGTACTTC. Protein: CASSPPTGFEETQYF. The full variable domain, completed using reference TRBV18 and TRBJ2-5, is NAGVMQNPRHLVRRRGQEARLRCSPMKGHSHVYWYRQLPEEGLKFMVYLQKENIIDESGMPKERFSAEFPKEGPSILRIQQVVRGDSAAYFCASSPPTGFEETQYFGPGTRLLVL.